The next 2 T cell receptor beta chains were all read from a single sample in a study of T cell responses to AZD1222 COVID-19 vaccine. Produced via immunoSEQ multiplex PCR; TCRdb's table is partial and in-frame only. The data hold some 130,000 clones, with over 85% observed a single time. The sample here was peripheral blood, taken on day 0 of AZD1222 vaccination. All receptors come from an adult in good health.

The V gene is TRBV24-1, the J gene TRBJ2-1; 9 bases fit TRBD2. Germline CDR1 reads KGHDR; CDR2 reads SFDVKD. This CDR3 is 14 amino acids long. Trimming cost V 9 bases and J 8 bases; bases outside gene matches: 10. DNA of the CDR3: TGTGCCACCCCCTTGGCTAGCGGGACCGATGAGCAGTTCTTC. The encoded protein is CATPLASGTDEQFF.

The V call is TRBV19, the J call TRBJ1-4; 7 nucleotides match TRBD1. The V and J ends lost 8 bases and 7 bases, in that order; junction bases with no gene match: 7. The CDR3 totals 13 residues. From germline, CDR1 is LNHDA and CDR2 SQIVND (reference sequence). The CDR3: CASGTGAFEKLFF. The CDR3 nucleotides read TGTGCCAGTGGTACAGGGGCTTTTGAAAAACTGTTTTTT.